This TCR beta chain originates from a study of blood T cells in healthy people across ages (dated by TCRdb to between 2015 and 2016). With regard to the full study: In model experiments, template switching captured roughly one uniquely barcoded TCR beta cDNA molecule for every two T cells. The study measured age-related changes in TCR beta repertoire diversity using deep sequencing normalized with unique cDNA molecular identifiers. Four age groups were formed from the donors: young (average roughly 15 years), middle-aged (approximately 40), aged (more than 55) and long-lived (around 82). Two additional independent replicas of 1 million unique cDNA reads from the same blood draw were analyzed for two donors (one aged 18 to 29 and one aged 80 or older).

Systemically healthy Caucasian individuals from Russia, 35 to 40 in total and aged roughly 6 to 90 years, were included as donors. Each donor gave around 9.9 milliliters of peripheral blood, collected into EDTA-treated Vacutainer tubes. PBMCs were isolated by Ficoll-Paque density-gradient centrifugation, with at least 6 million obtained per sample. Trizol reagent was used to extract total RNA from the PBMCs, yielding at least 5 micrograms per sample. For every donor, flow cytometry on a PBMC aliquot measured the percentage of naive CD45RAhigh/CD27high T cells. The CDR3 sequence holds 15 residues, the cysteine and phenylalanine included. CDR3 DNA is the only sequence kept; it has 45 bases, read in frame from the first base. Taken from the germline V gene (reference sequence), the CDR1 and CDR2 loops are SEHNR and FQNEAQ. Germline trimming amounts to 5 bases on V and 5 bases on J, with 10 as the count of junction bases outside the gene matches.

General study outcomes and caveats: Total diversity estimates from one million sequenced T cells were considered lower bounds and underestimates. Observed TCR beta diversity correlated strongly with the percentage of naive T cells measured by flow cytometry. Observed TCR beta diversity per million T cells fell roughly linearly with age, and a significant reduction was already apparent by age roughly 40. Compared with the aged group, more naive CD4+ T cells, fewer expanded clones and increased TCR diversity were shown by the long-lived group, suggesting age selection. Donor CMV infection status was unknown, potentially confounding age-related changes in expanded clonotypes. Conclusive comparison of naive and antigen-experienced compartments was prevented by the profiling of bulk unsorted PBMCs.

To note about this clonotype: It lacks a known antigen. Per-base qualities were not stored, and no clone one base away is much larger.

Receptors were amplified or captured by 5' RACE. TCRdb shows the sequencer as Illumina HiSeq 2500. The second PCR ran for about 6 to 12 cycles and used a J-beta primer mix along with a sample-barcoded 5' primer. A unique molecular identifier was introduced onto each TCR beta cDNA molecule by a template-switch 5' adaptor carrying 12 random nucleotides. Each sample yielded at least 3 million CDR3-containing paired-end reads. First-strand cDNA was synthesized from all RNA with the Mint cDNA synthesis kit, primed by a TRBC-specific oligonucleotide. Following uracil-DNA glycosylase treatment, all cDNA underwent a first 18-cycle PCR with the universal primers M1SS and BC2_uni_R. Processing in the source paper ran as follows. Normalization of each sample was performed by random selection of 1 million high-quality reads, each carrying a distinct molecular identifier. Instead of being binned into consensus sequences, reads with shared molecular identifiers were discarded. CDR3 identification, clonotype clustering and error correction used MiTCR with a Q25 quality threshold and the strictest error-elimination algorithm. A nonparametric unseen species model with Euler transformation was used to estimate a lower bound on total TCR beta diversity. TCRdb reprocessing: public reads trimmed at Q25 with fastp, clones called with MiXCR, in-frame beta chains kept. Duplicate CDR3 protein sequences are folded into a single record with the most common DNA and genes. The V and J calls and clone size come from TCRdb's table, not from the authors' own analysis. Present in this sample are some 930,000 distinct CDR3 sequences, just under 30% of which were seen just once. 9.5% to 13% of the sample rests with the top ten.

These data were likewise used in another study, on T cells of mothers and their children. The second study reports: Nine systemically healthy Caucasian individuals served as donors, namely three mothers together with their six children. cDNA synthesis consumed the entire amount of extracted RNA, loaded at approximately 1.6 ug RNA in each 15 ul reaction. In the second PCR, the M1S primer added sample barcodes and 2-4 random nucleotides. More than 8 million TCR beta CDR3 reads were obtained from each mother, and about 3 million reads were obtained from each child. Thymic selection similarly shapes TCR recombination output in related and unrelated pairs, with minor effect from inherited differences. Normalized repertoire overlap in related mother-child pairs was always slightly higher than in unrelated mother-child pairs, but the difference was never significant. No persistent microchimeric T cell clones were detected, at a sensitivity of approximately 100 clones per million clonotypes. To look for features that set related mother-child pairs apart from unrelated individuals, the researchers ran deep NGS to compare the TCR beta repertoires of mothers and children. On average, the children were about 12 +/- 4 years old, while the mothers were about 37 +/- 4 years old. After adapters were ligated using NEBNext reagents, the libraries underwent 100+100 nt paired-end sequencing on an Illumina HiSeq 2000. To prevent cross-contamination, the mother and child libraries were prepared one month apart and sequenced in separate runs. Between about 500,000 and 2,100,000 distinct TCR beta clonotypes were identified per donor. Naive TCR beta clonotypes were estimated from low-frequency clonotypes matched to each donor's FACS-determined naive share, without sorting.

This TCR was sampled from a woman aged 40 to 50 in good health. The chain is made from TRBV7-9 and TRBJ2-7; 9 middle bases align to TRBD2. The specimen sequenced was blood. The sequenced DNA: TGTGCCAGCAGCCCCCTGGCGGGAGGGCCCCACGAGCAGTACTTC. The encoded protein is CASSPLAGGPHEQYF.